The following is a T cell receptor beta chain sequence with its context. Under the authors' procedure: Estimates of nucleated cell counts were drawn from the amplification of reference gene primers. TCRdb keeps only in-frame clones here, not all; method: immunoSEQ multiplex PCR. D and trimming were read from the DNA, whereas the V and J calls and clone size are those reported in that table. This table holds about 69,000 clones, roughly four fifths found once. This sample stems from a study of blood T cell repertoires in COVID-19. Overall study: Spain, Italy and the United States supplied samples that represented acute and convalescent COVID-19. Sample material is recorded as cDNA or gDNA derived from T cells, B-cell-depleted T cells, or PBMCs.

CDR1 is GTSNPN, CDR2 SVGIG, per germline (reference sequence). This CDR3 region has 15 residues. V trimming: 1 base; J trimming: 7 bases; junction bases outside the gene matches: 11. The sample was peripheral blood. The source is a woman older than 75 with acute or convalescent COVID-19. The gene calls are TRBV30 and TRBJ2-7; 9 bases match TRBD2. CDR3: CAWSGGMAGGREQYF. CDR3 coding DNA: TGTGCCTGGAGTGGAGGGATGGCGGGGGGGAGGGAGCAGTACTTC.